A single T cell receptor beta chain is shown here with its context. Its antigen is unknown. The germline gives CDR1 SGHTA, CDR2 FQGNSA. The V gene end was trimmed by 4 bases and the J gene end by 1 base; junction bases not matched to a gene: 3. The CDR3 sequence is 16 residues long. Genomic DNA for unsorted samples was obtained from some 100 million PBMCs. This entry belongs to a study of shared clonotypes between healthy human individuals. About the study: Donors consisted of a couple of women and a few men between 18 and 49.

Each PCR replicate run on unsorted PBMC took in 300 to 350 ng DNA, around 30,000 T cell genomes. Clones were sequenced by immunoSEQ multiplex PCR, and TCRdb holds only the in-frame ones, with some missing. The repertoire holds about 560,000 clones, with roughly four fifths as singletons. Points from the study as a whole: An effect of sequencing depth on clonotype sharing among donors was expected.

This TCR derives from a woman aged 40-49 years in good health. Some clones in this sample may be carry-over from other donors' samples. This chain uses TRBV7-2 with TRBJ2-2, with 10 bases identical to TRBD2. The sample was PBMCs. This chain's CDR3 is CASSSRTSGNTGELFF. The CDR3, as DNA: TGTGCCAGCAGCTCTCGGACTAGCGGGAACACCGGGGAGCTGTTTTTT.